Here is one T cell receptor beta chain with its context. These newly diagnosed stage II-IVA oral cavity squamous cell carcinoma patients had no prior systemic or radiation treatment. Profiled with immunoSEQ multiplex PCR; TCRdb holds only in-frame clones, not every one. The sample includes about 15,000 clones, roughly 70% of them seen just once. Trimming cost V 5 bases and J 1 base, with 8 bases left between them. The CDR3 runs to 13 residues. Germline V CDR1 and CDR2: SGHAT, FQNNGV. This sample is drawn from a study of neoadjuvant anti-PD-1 for oral cavity cancer. This TCR was recovered from a person aged 35-79 years with oral cavity squamous cell carcinoma. The input for sequencing was PBMCs, taken before nivolumab (anti-PD-1) treatment. The rearrangement links TRBV11-2 to TRBJ1-2; the D gene is possibly TRBD1 (5 bases). This chain's CDR3 is CASSDDSNYGYTF. The CDR3 DNA follows: TGTGCCAGCAGCGATGACAGTAACTATGGCTACACCTTC.